The T cell receptor beta chain under discussion was sequenced for a study of cytomegalovirus exposure and HLA in healthy donors. Study conclusions and caveats: The investigators catalogued some 160 TCR beta chains as cytomegalovirus-associated. Reportedly, diagnosis of cytomegalovirus status by the classifier showed high specificity and sensitivity.

This clone has just one count. Its antigen is still unknown. CDR3 length: 14 residues. Germline CDR1 is MNHNS and CDR2 is SASEGT. V lost 6 bases and J lost 7; bases outside the gene matches: 7. PCR amplification relied on 60 Vbeta primers (plus 13 Jbeta primers). The assay was immunoSEQ multiplex PCR, and TCRdb's table has in-frame clones only and misses some. The sample shows roughly 100,000 clones, around 75% of them seen only once. The V gene is TRBV6-1, the J gene TRBJ1-1; the match to TRBD1 covers 11 bases. This TCR came from a man aged 25 to 40 in good health and CMV-seronegative. Sequencing input: PBMCs. The CDR3 sequence: CASRRPGQGDEAFF. CDR3 nucleotides: TGTGCCAGCAGAAGACCGGGACAGGGGGATGAAGCTTTCTTT.